This entry lists 13 T cell receptor beta chains sequenced from one sample in a study of blood T cell repertoires in COVID-19. Measured with immunoSEQ multiplex PCR; TCRdb has only the in-frame clones, and not every one. The sample consists of about 100,000 clones, around four fifths of them appearing once. Specimen: peripheral blood. The receptors were sampled from a man aged 45 to 65 with active or convalescent COVID-19.

The V call is TRBV7-9, the J call TRBJ1-2; 7 nucleotides agree with TRBD1. After removal of 8 bases from V and 8 bases from J, the junction contained 11 bases not matched to a gene. This CDR3 has 13 amino acids. From germline, CDR1 is SEHNR and CDR2 FQNEAQ (reference sequence). DNA for the CDR3: TGTGCCAGCGGGGGACAGCCTACAGGGGGCTACACCTTC. This encodes CASGGQPTGGYTF.

This clone has only a few counts. The J gene is TRBJ1-2, the V gene TRBV6-5, with 10 bases that match TRBD1. Germline CDR1 is MNHEY and CDR2 is SVGAGI. The CDR3 contains 16 residues. Germline trimming cut 2 bases from V and 5 bases from J; bases unmatched to any gene: 8. The CDR3 loop reads CASSYARTGGGYGYTF. In DNA form, the CDR3 reads TGTGCCAGCAGTTACGCTCGGACAGGGGGAGGGTATGGCTACACCTTC.

The V gene is TRBV2, the J gene TRBJ2-4, with TRBD2 identical over 8 bases. Germline trimming cut 2 bases from V and 0 bases from J; bases unmatched to any gene: 6. Germline V CDR1 and CDR2: SNHLY, FYNNEI. This CDR3 contains 17 residues. The CDR3 DNA is TGTGCCAGCAGTGAAAGGTTTAGCGGGGTAGCCAAAAACATTCAGTACTTC. Protein sequence: CASSERFSGVAKNIQYF.

This sequence joins TRBV3-1 (or the pseudogene TRBV3-2) and TRBJ1-1, with D hard to call. Germline loops: CDR1 LGHDT, CDR2 YNNKEL (reference sequence). CDR3 size: 13 residues. V dropped 4 bases and J dropped 2 bases, with 8 bases sitting between them. The CDR3 is CASSPTVNTEAFF. CDR3 DNA: TGTGCCAGCAGCCCAACAGTTAACACTGAAGCTTTCTTT.

The rearrangement links TRBV7-9 to TRBJ2-5, with TRBD1 matching over 9 bases. Trimming cost V 5 bases and J 5 bases; bases outside gene matches: 9. Germline V gene sequence: CDR1 SEHNR, CDR2 FQNEAQ (reference sequence). This CDR3 comprises 15 residues. The CDR3 DNA sequence: TGTGCCAGCAGCGTGGGACAGGGCCTCCGGGAGACCCAGTACTTC. As protein: CASSVGQGLRETQYF.

The V gene is TRBV7-8, the J gene TRBJ2-1; 10 bases fit TRBD2. CDR1 and CDR2 from the germline V gene are SGHVS and FQNEAQ. This CDR3 is built from 15 residues. V was clipped by 1 base and J by 8 bases; unmatched bases: 5. The CDR3 sequence: CASSLESGRVDEQFF. CDR3 nucleotide sequence: TGTGCCAGCAGCTTAGAAAGCGGGAGGGTGGATGAGCAGTTCTTC.

The chain carries TRBV11-3 and TRBJ1-2, with 9 nucleotides matching TRBD1. J lost 5 bases, V lost 4 bases, and 5 bases had no gene match. CDR3 length: 14 amino acids. Germline lookup yields CDR1 SGHNT and CDR2 YENEEA. The CDR3 loop is CASSWGTGSYGYTF. The DNA for the CDR3 is TGTGCCAGCAGCTGGGGGACAGGGTCTTATGGCTACACCTTC. Together with reference TRBV11-3 and TRBJ1-2, the CDR3 gives the full variable domain: EAGVVQSPRYKIIEKKQPVAFWCNPISGHNTLYWYLQNLGQGPELLIRYENEEAVDDSQLPKDRFSAERLKGVDSTLKIQPAELGDSAVYLCASSWGTGSYGYTFGSGTRLTVV.

This chain uses TRBV7-2 with TRBJ2-1; the D gene is possibly TRBD1 (5 bases). This CDR3 is built from 14 residues. Germline-derived CDR1 and CDR2 are SGHTA and FQGNSA. The V gene lost 4 bases and the J gene lost 5 bases, with 12 bases spanning the gap. The CDR3 sequence is CASSSQGVHNEQFF. For the CDR3, the DNA is TGTGCCAGCAGCTCACAAGGGGTCCACAATGAGCAGTTCTTC.

The V call is TRBV18, the J call TRBJ2-5, with TRBD1 identical over 9 bases. CDR1 and CDR2 from the germline V gene are KGHSH and LQKENI. Trimming cost V 3 bases and J 5 bases; bases outside gene matches: 4. The CDR3 is made up of 14 amino acids. The CDR3 coding sequence is TGTGCCAGCTCACCGGGACAGGGTCTGGAGACCCAGTACTTC. Protein product: CASSPGQGLETQYF.

V and J are TRBV21-1 and TRBJ2-5; the D call of TRBD1 is as the table states it, not checked on the DNA. TRBV21-1 is reported as a pseudogene. There are 13 residues in the CDR3. Here the CDR3 DNA reads TGTGCCAGCAGCAGGACAGGGCTAGAGACCCAGTACTTC. Its protein product is CASSRTGLETQYF.

This clone was picked up a small number of times. The chain uses TRBV5-6 and TRBJ1-5; D not certain. The CDR3 runs to 16 residues. V was pared by 0 bases and J by 2 bases, with 12 bases between. Per germline, CDR1 SGHDT and CDR2 YYEEEE. The CDR3 protein is CASSLGSAQGNQPQHF. The CDR3 DNA reads TGTGCCAGCAGCTTGGGAAGTGCACAAGGCAATCAGCCCCAGCATTTT.

The J gene is TRBJ2-5, the V gene TRBV11-3, with no clear D. Germline-derived CDR1 and CDR2 are SGHNT and YENEEA. V was clipped by 5 bases and J by 1 base, with 11 bases between them. This CDR3 comprises 14 residues. Here the CDR3 reads CASSISRSQETQYF. The CDR3 nucleotides are TGTGCCAGCAGCATATCTAGGTCCCAAGAGACCCAGTACTTC.

The genes are TRBV5-4 and TRBJ2-3; no reliable D call. The CDR3 contains 15 residues. The V gene's germline CDR1 is SGHNT and CDR2 YYREEE (reference sequence). The V end lost 4 bases, the J end lost 0 bases, and 12 bases lay between the germline ends. The DNA for the CDR3 is TGTGCCAGCAGCCCGGAGAGTGTCAGCACAGATACGCAGTATTTT. Its translation is CASSPESVSTDTQYF.